A single sample is the source of the 23 T cell receptor beta chains below, sequenced in a study of blood T cell repertoires in COVID-19. Here immunoSEQ multiplex PCR was the method, and the copy in TCRdb shows in-frame clones only, minus some. This sample has 120,000 or so clones, with about 74% found just once. Input material: peripheral blood. Source of these receptors: a man aged 55 to 70 with acute or convalescent COVID-19.

The DNA for the CDR3 is TGTGCCAGCAGCTCTACGGGCACTAGCGGATTTGGTGAGCAGTTCTTC. Protein: CASSSTGTSGFGEQFF. The chain uses TRBV11-1 and TRBJ2-1; 8 bases are a match to TRBD2. V lost 4 bases to trimming and J lost 9 bases; unmatched junction nucleotides: 14. The germline V gene encodes CDR1 SGHAT and CDR2 FQDESV (reference sequence). This CDR3 spans 16 amino acids.

The chain has TRBV5-1 and TRBJ1-1; D is uncertain. CDR1 and CDR2 from the germline V gene are SGHRS and YFSETQ. V lost 4 bases to trimming and J lost 1 base, with 8 bases between them. The length of the CDR3 is 13 residues. CDR3 sequence (DNA): TGCGCCAGCAGCAGAATCAGGAACACTGAAGCTTTCTTT. It yields the protein CASSRIRNTEAFF.

This rearrangement joins TRBV3-1 (or the pseudogene TRBV3-2) to TRBJ1-1; D gene ambiguous. This CDR3 region has 12 residues. The germline gives CDR1 LGHDT, CDR2 YNNKEL (reference sequence). The ends were cut back, 0 bases at V and 6 bases at J, with 5 bases in the middle. The CDR3 loop is CASSQDLAEAFF. Written as DNA, the CDR3 is TGTGCCAGCAGCCAAGATCTTGCTGAAGCTTTCTTT.

In DNA, the CDR3 is TGTGCCAGCAGTTACGGGACTAGCGGACGGCGGGGCGAGCAGTACTTC. It is translated as CASSYGTSGRRGEQYF. The chain couples TRBV6-5 to TRBJ2-5; 11 bases are a match to TRBD2. With the DNA end fitting TRBJ2-7 better, the J assignment may be wrong. There are 16 residues in the CDR3. Germline loops: CDR1 MNHEY, CDR2 SVGAGI.

V and J are TRBV4-1 and TRBJ2-7, with TRBD1 matching 8 bases. The germline gives CDR1 MGHRA, CDR2 YSYEKL. This CDR3 comprises 16 residues. After removal of 5 bases from V and 1 base from J, the junction contained 10 bases not matched to a gene. The CDR3, as DNA: TGCGCCAGCAGCAGGGACAGGAGGGCCCCTTCCTACGAGCAGTACTTC. Its protein product is CASSRDRRAPSYEQYF.

To note about this clone: Other DNA sequences of this sample code for an identical CDR3. V is TRBV5-1 and J is TRBJ1-1, with a weak D call TRBD1 (5 bases). Germline assignment: CDR1 SGHRS and CDR2 YFSETQ. Trimming left V 1 base short and J 1 base short, with 8 bases between. CDR3 length equals 14 residues. For the CDR3, the DNA is TGCGCCAGCAGCTTGCAGGGCCCGAACACTGAAGCTTTCTTT. It translates to CASSLQGPNTEAFF.

This clone occurred once. The genes are TRBV19 and TRBJ1-1; perhaps TRBD1 as D (5 bases). CDR3 length equals 15 residues. V gave up 5 bases and J gave up 5 bases, with 18 bases separating them. The germline gives CDR1 LNHDA, CDR2 SQIVND (reference sequence). CDR3 residues: CASSAQGGFATEAFF. CDR3 DNA: TGTGCCAGTAGTGCGCAGGGTGGTTTCGCGACTGAAGCTTTCTTT.

In this sample, this clone turned up once. The gene calls are TRBV19 and TRBJ1-1, with D possibly TRBD1 on 5 matching bases. Germline loops: CDR1 LNHDA, CDR2 SQIVND (reference sequence). Trimming took off 5 bases at V and 6 bases at J, with 13 bases between the two ends. There are 13 residues in the CDR3. For the CDR3, the DNA is TGTGCCAGTAGTCTCGACAGAAATCCTGAAGCTTTCTTT. The encoded protein is CASSLDRNPEAFF.

This rearrangement joins TRBV9 to TRBJ2-7; TRBD1 aligns across 9 bases. Germline trimming cut 3 bases from V and 2 bases from J; bases unmatched to any gene: 6. The CDR3 spans 15 residues. Germline assignment: CDR1 SGDLS and CDR2 YYNGEE. For the CDR3, the DNA is TGTGCCAGCAGCGCACGGGACAGGGCCCCCTACGAGCAGTACTTC. Residues: CASSARDRAPYEQYF.

In nucleotides, the CDR3 is TGTGCCAGCAGTGAGGTCAGGGTTCTCAACTATGGCTACACCTTC. Amino acids: CASSEVRVLNYGYTF. The J gene is TRBJ1-2, the V gene TRBV6-1; D might be TRBD1 (5 bases). The V gene's germline CDR1 is MNHNS and CDR2 SASEGT. V was shortened by 3 bases and J by 2 bases, with 13 bases between the two germline ends. The CDR3 runs 15 residues.

The chain has TRBV10-2 and TRBJ1-4; maybe TRBD1 (6 bases). Trimming took off 3 bases at V and 1 base at J, with 6 bases between the two ends. Germline loops: CDR1 WSHSY, CDR2 SAAADI. The length of the CDR3 is 14 residues. CDR3: CASSEQGTNEKLFF. CDR3 DNA: TGCGCCAGCAGTGAACAGGGAACTAATGAAAAACTGTTTTTT.

This chain joins TRBV18 and TRBJ2-2; TRBD2 agrees at 8 bases. Unmatched junction bases numbered 7, after V lost 10 bases and J lost 0 bases. CDR1 is KGHSH and CDR2 is LQKENI in the germline V gene. There are 15 residues in the CDR3. CDR3 loop: CATIPGLANTGELFF. The CDR3 DNA reads as TGTGCCACGATTCCGGGACTAGCGAACACCGGGGAGCTGTTTTTT.

The chain combines TRBV27 with TRBJ1-2, with 9 bases lining up with TRBD1. V dropped 7 bases and J dropped 2; count of bases not matched to a gene: 5. CDR1 and CDR2 (germline): MNHEY, SMNVEV (reference sequence). The CDR3 contains 14 residues. CDR3 in DNA: TGTGCCAGCACCCCCGGACAGGGGAACTATGGCTACACCTTC. Residues: CASTPGQGNYGYTF.

The rearrangement uses TRBV6-5 and TRBJ1-5; D ambiguous. The germline gives CDR1 MNHEY, CDR2 SVGAGI. CDR3 size: 14 residues. Trimming took 7 bases from V and 0 from J, leaving 10 bases between them. The CDR3 protein is CASTGLNSNQPQHF. CDR3 nucleotides: TGTGCCAGCACTGGGCTCAATAGCAATCAGCCCCAGCATTTT.

The rearrangement joins TRBV5-6 to TRBJ2-6; 7 nucleotides align to TRBD1. Germline CDR1 is SGHDT and CDR2 is YYEEEE. This CDR3 spans 18 amino acids. The trim removed 4 bases at V and 1 base at J, leaving 11 bases unmatched. The CDR3 DNA reads TGTGCCAGCAGCCTCTTACCGGGACAGTCTTCTGGGGCCAACGTCCTGACTTTC. This translates into CASSLLPGQSSGANVLTF. Full variable domain (missing parts from reference TRBV5-6 and TRBJ2-6): DAGVTQSPTHLIKTRGQQVTLRCSPKSGHDTVSWYQQALGQGPQFIFQYYEEEERQRGNFPDRFSGHQFPNYSSELNVNALLLGDSALYLCASSLLPGQSSGANVLTFGAGSRLTVL.

This chain uses TRBV27 with TRBJ2-7, with TRBD1 matching 11 bases. The V segment lost 5 bases and the J segment 2 bases; nucleotides outside the gene matches: 11. Per germline, CDR1 MNHEY and CDR2 SMNVEV (reference sequence). CDR3 size: 17 residues. Here the CDR3 DNA reads TGTGCCAGCAGTCCTTACCGGACAGGGGGCGCGGCCTACGAGCAGTACTTC. Protein sequence: CASSPYRTGGAAYEQYF.

This clone showed up just once. This rearrangement joins TRBV6-6 to TRBJ2-5; D not certain. Germline CDR1 MNHNY, CDR2 SVGAGI (reference sequence). Trimming cost V 6 bases and J 5 bases, with 10 bases left between them. CDR3 length: 12 residues. CDR3 loop: CASSFPPETQYF. In DNA form, the CDR3 reads TGTGCCAGCAGCTTCCCCCCGGAGACCCAGTACTTC.

V and J are TRBV10-3 and TRBJ1-1, with TRBD1 matching 11 bases. Trimming at V came to 5 bases and at J to 1 base, leaving 6 bases not matched to a gene. From germline, CDR1 is ENHRY and CDR2 SYGVKD. The CDR3 extends over 16 amino acids. CDR3 bases: TGTGCCATCAGTTCCTCCGGGACAGGGGGGAACACTGAAGCTTTCTTT. It specifies CAISSSGTGGNTEAFF.

V usage is TRBV30 and J usage is TRBJ1-5, with TRBD1 as a possible D gene (6 bases). This CDR3 is built from 14 residues. V lost 4 bases and J lost 6, with 16 bases in between. From germline, CDR1 is GTSNPN and CDR2 SVGIG (reference sequence). DNA of the CDR3: TGTGCCTGGACAGCAGGGGCGCAGGGTCAGCCCCAGCATTTT. Protein: CAWTAGAQGQPQHF.

The chain recombines TRBV15 with TRBJ2-1; weak D call: TRBD1 (5 bases). CDR3 length equals 13 residues. Per the germline V gene, CDR1 is LNHNV and CDR2 is YYDKDF (reference sequence). Trimming shortened V by 8 bases and J by 5 bases, and 13 bases separated the two germline ends. CDR3 protein: CATEGRGNNEQFF. In DNA, the CDR3 is TGTGCCACCGAAGGAAGGGGCAACAATGAGCAGTTCTTC.

This chain joins TRBV3-1 (or the pseudogene TRBV3-2) and TRBJ1-1; TRBD1 matches at 7 bases. Germline lookup yields CDR1 LGHDT and CDR2 YNNKEL (reference sequence). V trimming: 4 bases; J trimming: 1 base; junction bases outside the gene matches: 3. The CDR3 is made up of 14 amino acids. The CDR3 spells CASSRNRGNTEAFF. In DNA form, the CDR3 reads TGTGCCAGCAGCCGAAACAGGGGGAACACTGAAGCTTTCTTT.

This clone showed up just once. One end of the junction varies from germline; a read error may be responsible. The chain has TRBV2 and TRBJ1-2; the D gene is possibly TRBD1 (5 bases). This CDR3 contains 16 residues. CDR1 SNHLY and CDR2 FYNNEI come from the germline V gene. The CDR3 nucleotides are TGTGCCAGCAATGAAGCGAGCAATCCCGGGGGATATGGCTACACCTTC. Translating it yields CASNEASNPGGYGYTF.

This chain uses TRBV5-8 with TRBJ1-4, with 7 bases aligning to TRBD1. Trimming removed 4 bases from V and 10 bases from J; junction bases left unmatched: 16. CDR1 SGHTS and CDR2 YDEGEE come from the germline V gene. There are 16 residues in the CDR3. The CDR3 DNA follows: TGTGCCAGCAGCATCACCTTGACAGGGCCCTCCCCAAAACTGTTTTTT. Protein: CASSITLTGPSPKLFF.